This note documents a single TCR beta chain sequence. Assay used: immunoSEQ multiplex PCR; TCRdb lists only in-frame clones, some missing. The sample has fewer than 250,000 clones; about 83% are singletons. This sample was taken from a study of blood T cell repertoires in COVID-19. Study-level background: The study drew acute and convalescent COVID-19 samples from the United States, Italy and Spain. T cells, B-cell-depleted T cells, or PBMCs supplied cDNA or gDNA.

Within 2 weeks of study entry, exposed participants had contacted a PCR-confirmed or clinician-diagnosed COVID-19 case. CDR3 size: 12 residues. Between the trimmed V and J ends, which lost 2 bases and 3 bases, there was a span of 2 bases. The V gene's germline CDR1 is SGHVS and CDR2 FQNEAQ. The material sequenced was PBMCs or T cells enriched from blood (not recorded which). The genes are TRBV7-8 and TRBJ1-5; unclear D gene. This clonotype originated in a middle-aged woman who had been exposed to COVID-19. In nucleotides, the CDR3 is TGTGCCAGCAGCTTATACAATCAGCCCCAGCATTTT. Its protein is CASSLYNQPQHF.